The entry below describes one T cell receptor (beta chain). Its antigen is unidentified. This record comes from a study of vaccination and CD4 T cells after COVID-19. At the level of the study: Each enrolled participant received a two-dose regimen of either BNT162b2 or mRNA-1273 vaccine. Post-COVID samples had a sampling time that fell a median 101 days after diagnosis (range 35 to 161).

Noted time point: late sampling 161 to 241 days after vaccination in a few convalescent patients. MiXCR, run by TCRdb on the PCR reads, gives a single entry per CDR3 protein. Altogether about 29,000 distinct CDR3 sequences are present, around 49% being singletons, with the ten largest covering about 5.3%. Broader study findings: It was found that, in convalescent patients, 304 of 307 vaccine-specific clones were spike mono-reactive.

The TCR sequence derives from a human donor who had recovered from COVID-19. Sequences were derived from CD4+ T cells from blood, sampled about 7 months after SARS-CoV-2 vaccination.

The CDR3 region has the DNA TGCAGTGCTAGGGAGTACAATGAGCAGTTCTTC. This sequence encodes CSAREYNEQFF. This chain links TRBV20-1 with TRBJ2-1; D gene uncertain. Trimming took off 3 bases at V and 4 bases at J, with 4 bases between the two ends. Germline V CDR1 and CDR2: DFQATT, SNEGSKA (reference sequence). The CDR3 covers 11 residues.